What follows are 5 T cell receptor beta chains derived from one specimen sequenced in a study of shared clonotypes between healthy human individuals. The repertoire was sequenced with immunoSEQ multiplex PCR; TCRdb's copy has only in-frame clones and lacks some. The sample consists of around 340,000 clones, around four fifths of them appearing once. Sequencing was done on a sample of memory CD4+ T cells sorted from blood. Subset reported: CD45RA-negative fraction. All receptors come from a man younger than 40 in good health.

The J gene is TRBJ2-1, the V gene TRBV2, with TRBD1 as a possible D gene (6 bases). This CDR3 has 14 residues. V was clipped by 7 bases and J by 8 bases, with 18 bases between them. Per germline, CDR1 SNHLY and CDR2 FYNNEI. The CDR3 coding sequence is TGTGCCAGCAAGAAAAACAGGGTAAGCGATGAGCAGTTCTTC. Protein: CASKKNRVSDEQFF.

The rearrangement uses TRBV27 and TRBJ2-1, with D tentatively TRBD2 (6 bases). Germline V gene sequence: CDR1 MNHEY, CDR2 SMNVEV (reference sequence). The CDR3 is 16 amino acids. V gave up 5 bases and J gave up 9 bases, with 23 bases separating them. CDR3 bases: TGTGCCAGCAGTAGCCTTACTAGCCTTATAACTGGTGAGCAGTTCTTC. Protein sequence: CASSSLTSLITGEQFF.

CDR3 amino acids: CASSSFQIEQYF. The CDR3 DNA sequence: TGTGCCAGCAGCTCGTTTCAAATCGAGCAGTACTTC. The chain couples TRBV7-9 to TRBJ2-7; the D is unclear. V lost 4 bases and J lost 6, with 10 bases in between. Germline V CDR1 and CDR2: SEHNR, FQNEAQ (reference sequence). The CDR3 runs to 12 residues.

This clone showed up just a few times. The CDR3 DNA sequence: TGTGCCTTAGCGCGGAGGCAAAAAGAGACCCAGTACTTC. Encoded protein: CALARRQKETQYF. The J gene is TRBJ2-5, the V gene TRBV30, with D tentatively TRBD2 (5 bases). CDR1 and CDR2 (germline): GTSNPN, SVGIG (reference sequence). The CDR3 covers 13 residues. Trimming cost V 7 bases and J 3 bases, with 15 bases left between them.

This clone was picked up a small number of times. This chain links TRBV13 with TRBJ2-7, with D perhaps TRBD1 (6 bases). Germline V gene lookup returns CDR1 PRHDT and CDR2 FYEKMQ (reference sequence). This CDR3 contains 15 residues. The V gene lost 6 bases and the J gene lost 2 bases, with 17 bases spanning the gap. CDR3 coding DNA: TGTGCCAGCAGTGATAGTCGTAAGGGGGCCTACGAGCAGTACTTC. Translated, it gives CASSDSRKGAYEQYF.